Sequencing of this T cell receptor (beta chain) was carried out in a study of memory CD4+ T cells and cytomegalovirus serostatus. Here immunoSEQ multiplex PCR was the method, and the copy in TCRdb shows in-frame clones only, minus some. The data contain 30,000 to 45,000 clones, around three quarters of them singletons. Single viable CD3+CD4+CD8-CD45RO+ cells were sorted as the memory CD4+ T cells. This clone was seen a handful of times. CDR1 is SQVTM and CDR2 is ANQGSEA in the germline V gene. Trimming took 0 bases from V and 10 from J; bases not matched to a gene: 12. This CDR3 contains 16 residues. The origin of this receptor is an adult in good health and CMV-seropositive. The chain combines TRBV29-1 with TRBJ1-4; the match to TRBD1 covers 9 bases. The source material was memory CD4+ T cells from blood. CDR3 amino acids: CSVEDVRGTGSVKLFF. CDR3 sequence (DNA): TGCAGCGTTGAAGACGTACGTGGGACAGGGTCGGTAAAACTGTTTTTT.